These 18 T cell receptor beta chains were sequenced from one sample in a study of blood T cell repertoires in COVID-19. Assay: immunoSEQ multiplex PCR; the TCRdb copy retains only in-frame clones and omits some. The sample has over 150,000 clones, 79% seen once; the top ten hold roughly 19%. The source material was PBMCs or T cells enriched from blood (not recorded which). These TCRs come from a woman between 65 and 79 years old in a cohort exposed to, infected with or recovered from COVID-19 (not recorded which).

The chain recombines TRBV7-8 with TRBJ1-5; D is possibly TRBD1 (5 bases). CDR1 and CDR2 from the germline V gene are SGHVS and FQNEAQ. CDR3 length equals 15 residues. Trimming pared 4 bases from V and 3 bases from J, leaving 13 bases between. The CDR3 coding sequence is TGTGCCAGCAGCTCAATCGGGGGAGACAATCAGCCCCAGCATTTT. Translated, it gives CASSSIGGDNQPQHF.

This clone was seen only a few times. This chain links TRBV4-2 with TRBJ2-6; no reliable D call. With 0 bases removed from V and 0 bases from J, the gap between germline ends came to 6 bases. The germline gives CDR1 LGHNA, CDR2 YNFKEQ. CDR3 length: 16 amino acids. The CDR3 spells CASSQDRSSGANVLTF. For the CDR3, the DNA is TGTGCCAGCAGCCAAGATCGGTCCTCTGGGGCCAACGTCCTGACTTTC.

This chain joins TRBV15 and TRBJ1-6; the match to TRBD1 covers 7 bases. The CDR3 sequence is 13 residues long. V shed 3 bases and J 10 bases; nucleotides not matched to a gene: 3. Germline lookup yields CDR1 LNHNV and CDR2 YYDKDF (reference sequence). The CDR3 loop reads CATSRQGDSPLHF. The CDR3 DNA sequence: TGTGCCACCAGCAGGCAGGGGGACTCACCCCTCCACTTT.

This sequence joins TRBV18 and TRBJ2-1; D may be TRBD1 (6 bases). The CDR3 covers 17 residues. The germline V and J ends were trimmed by 4 bases and 6 bases, with 22 bases remaining between them. Germline V gene data show CDR1 as KGHSH and CDR2 as LQKENI. The CDR3 sequence: CASSLEATTGYFNEQFF. Here the CDR3 DNA reads TGTGCCAGCTCACTCGAAGCCACGACAGGTTATTTCAATGAGCAGTTCTTC.

The chain is built from TRBV10-3 and TRBJ2-7, with D unresolved. Germline assignment: CDR1 ENHRY and CDR2 SYGVKD. The CDR3 extends over 15 amino acids. V lost 3 bases to trimming and J lost 2 bases, with 14 bases between them. The chain's CDR3 is CAISDHSLHPYEQYF. In nucleotides, the CDR3 is TGTGCCATCAGTGATCACAGTCTCCACCCCTACGAGCAGTACTTC.

This sequence joins TRBV2 and TRBJ1-1; no definite D call. The V gene's germline CDR1 is SNHLY and CDR2 FYNNEI. V was trimmed by 3 bases and J by 9 bases, leaving 17 bases between them. The CDR3 consists of 14 residues. CDR3: CASSDIDGQPKAFF. The CDR3 bases are TGTGCCAGCAGTGATATAGATGGGCAGCCTAAAGCTTTCTTT.

The V and J genes are TRBV7-2 and TRBJ1-2, with D unresolved. The CDR3 is 13 residues long. V was trimmed by 5 bases and J by 4 bases, leaving 11 bases between them. Germline assignment: CDR1 SGHTA and CDR2 FQGNSA. The CDR3 sequence is CASSPTPPYGYTF. CDR3 nucleotides: TGTGCCAGCAGCCCTACCCCCCCCTATGGCTACACCTTC.

This clone showed up just once. The chain couples TRBV24-1 to TRBJ1-1; the D gene is possibly TRBD1 (6 bases). The CDR3 covers 14 residues. V lost 3 bases and J 6 bases, leaving 13 bases between the germline ends. The germline gives CDR1 KGHDR, CDR2 SFDVKD. The CDR3 loop reads CATSDGGRDAEAFF. CDR3 bases: TGTGCCACCAGTGATGGGGGCAGGGACGCTGAAGCTTTCTTT.

The rearrangement links TRBV11-3 to TRBJ2-5; no clear D gene. Germline V lookup: CDR1 SGHNT, CDR2 YENEEA. Deletions cut 5 bases from V and 5 bases from J, with 6 bases between. This CDR3 comprises 11 residues. DNA for the CDR3: TGTGCCAGCAGCCTCCTGGAGACCCAGTACTTC. Amino acid sequence: CASSLLETQYF.

The chain joins TRBV11-3 to TRBJ1-4; 9 bases match TRBD1. Germline assignment: CDR1 SGHNT and CDR2 YENEEA. The CDR3 extends over 13 amino acids. The junction had 8 bases not matched to a gene; V was cut back by 5 bases and J by 13 bases. CDR3 bases: TGTGCCAGCAGCCTCGGGGGGACAGGGCGACTGTTTTTT. It codes for CASSLGGTGRLFF.

The CDR3 loop is CASSASGYEQYF. In DNA form, the CDR3 reads TGTGCCAGCAGCGCTAGCGGCTACGAGCAGTACTTC. The chain recombines TRBV6-5 with TRBJ2-7; TRBD2 agrees at 7 bases. From germline, CDR1 is MNHEY and CDR2 SVGAGI. V was clipped by 6 bases and J by 3 bases; unmatched bases: 2. This CDR3 comprises 12 residues.

The chain combines TRBV30 with TRBJ2-5, with 9 bases aligning to TRBD2. J gave up 7 bases and V 0 bases, and 9 bases lay outside the gene matches. The CDR3 contains 15 residues. Germline V lookup: CDR1 GTSNPN, CDR2 SVGIG (reference sequence). CDR3 region: CAWSVLAGPPGTQYF. CDR3 sequence (DNA): TGTGCCTGGAGTGTACTAGCGGGCCCCCCAGGGACCCAGTACTTC.

This chain connects TRBV5-1 to TRBJ1-4, with TRBD1 matching over 8 bases. Trimming removed 4 bases from V and 4 bases from J; junction bases left unmatched: 3. The CDR3 sequence is 14 residues long. Germline V gene data show CDR1 as SGHRS and CDR2 as YFSETQ. CDR3 nucleotides: TGCGCCAGCAGCCGGGACAGGAGTAATGAAAAACTGTTTTTT. It codes for CASSRDRSNEKLFF.

The J gene is TRBJ2-5, the V gene TRBV18, with D possibly matching TRBD2 (5 bases). CDR1 KGHSH and CDR2 LQKENI come from the germline V gene. There are 13 residues in the CDR3. V was clipped by 1 base and J by 4 bases, with 7 bases between them. CDR3: CASSPRERETQYF. The CDR3 DNA reads as TGTGCCAGCTCACCACGGGAGAGAGAGACCCAGTACTTC. Supplemented by reference TRBV18 and TRBJ2-5, the full variable domain reads NAGVMQNPRHLVRRRGQEARLRCSPMKGHSHVYWYRQLPEEGLKFMVYLQKENIIDESGMPKERFSAEFPKEGPSILRIQQVVRGDSAAYFCASSPRERETQYFGPGTRLLVL.

This chain links TRBV28 with TRBJ2-7; weak D call: TRBD1 (6 bases). The V end lost 3 bases, the J end lost 5 bases, and 14 bases lay between the germline ends. Germline V lookup: CDR1 MDHEN, CDR2 SYDVKM. The CDR3 is 14 residues long. The CDR3, as DNA: TGTGCCAGCAGTTTCCTCCAGGGGTCCCACGAGCAGTACTTC. Translated, it gives CASSFLQGSHEQYF.

The chain links TRBV5-4 to TRBJ1-1; 8 bases align to TRBD1. With V trimmed by 5 bases and J by 9 bases, 9 bases remained unmatched. The CDR3 is 13 residues long. Germline assignment: CDR1 SGHNT and CDR2 YYREEE (reference sequence). The CDR3 reads CASSSGTGVKAFF. The CDR3 region has the DNA TGTGCCAGCAGTTCCGGGACAGGTGTTAAAGCTTTCTTT. Together with reference TRBV5-4 and TRBJ1-1, the CDR3 gives the full variable domain: ETGVTQSPTHLIKTRGQQVTLRCSSQSGHNTVSWYQQALGQGPQFIFQYYREEENGRGNFPPRFSGLQFPNYSSELNVNALELDDSALYLCASSSGTGVKAFFGQGTRLTVV.

In this sample, this clone turned up a few times. V is TRBV5-1 and J is TRBJ1-2; D not certain. Trimming left V 4 bases short and J 4 bases short, with 8 bases between. Germline V gives CDR1 SGHRS, CDR2 YFSETQ. The CDR3 covers 12 residues. CDR3 in DNA: TGCGCCAGCAGCGAAGGGAGCTATGGCTACACCTTC. Translated, it gives CASSEGSYGYTF.

CDR3 residues: CASSIPRRGGGKNIQYF. Written as DNA, the CDR3 is TGTGCCAGCAGCATTCCCCGGCGCGGGGGCGGCAAAAACATTCAGTACTTC. The chain recombines TRBV21-1 with TRBJ2-4; TRBD2, the table's D call, was not compared with the DNA. TRBV21-1 is a pseudogene. This CDR3 is built from 17 residues.